The source of this T cell receptor (beta chain) is a study of shared clonotypes between healthy human individuals. Overall study: CD8 memory received one plate per donor, CD8 naive two, CD4 memory three and CD4 naive three. General observations from the study: Compared with clonotypes that all four donors shared, non-shared clonotypes had lower generation probabilities.

The naive CD8 fraction comprised CD45RO-negative cells positively selected for CCR7 and excluded terminally differentiated effector memory CD45RA+ cells. Healthy HIV-negative adults without recent acute infections or vaccinations served as donors. The CDR3 has 15 amino acids. Trimming took 5 bases from V and 2 from J, leaving 17 bases between them. CDR1 is SGHDT, CDR2 YYEEEE, per germline. This clone has a single count. Its antigen is undetermined. The assay was immunoSEQ multiplex PCR, and TCRdb's table has in-frame clones only and misses some. Of 1.5 million to 2.5 million clones listed, about 95% are singletons.

The sequence was obtained from a man aged 18-30 years in good health. This chain links TRBV5-6 with TRBJ2-7, with D perhaps TRBD2 (6 bases). Sequenced sample: naive CD8+ T cells sorted from blood. CDR3 residues: CASSYPTSPTYEQYF. CDR3 DNA: TGTGCCAGCAGTTACCCGACTAGTCCGACCTACGAGCAGTACTTC.